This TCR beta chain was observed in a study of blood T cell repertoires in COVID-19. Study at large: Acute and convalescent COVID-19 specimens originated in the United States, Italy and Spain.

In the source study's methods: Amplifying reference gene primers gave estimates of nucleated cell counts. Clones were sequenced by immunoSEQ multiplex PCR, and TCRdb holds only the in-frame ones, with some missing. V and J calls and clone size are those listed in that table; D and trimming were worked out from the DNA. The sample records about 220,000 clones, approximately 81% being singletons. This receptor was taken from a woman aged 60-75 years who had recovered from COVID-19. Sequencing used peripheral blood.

CDR3 bases: TGTGCCAGCAGCCAAGTAATAGCGGGGGCCTCGTATGAGCAGTTCTTC. Protein: CASSQVIAGASYEQFF. This chain joins TRBV3-1 (or the pseudogene TRBV3-2) and TRBJ2-1; 9 bases fit TRBD2. Germline-derived CDR1 and CDR2 are LGHDT and YNNKEL (reference sequence). V was clipped by 1 base and J by 8 bases; unmatched bases: 9. The CDR3 is 16 amino acids.